Listed below are T cell receptor beta chains from one sample, sequenced in a study of T cells expressing NK-cell markers. After re-calling the 5' RACE reads, TCRdb lists one entry per CDR3 protein, DNA absent. The listing records 150,000 to 180,000 distinct CDR3 sequences. Sequences were obtained from blood T cells: a sorted CD56 or NKG2C T cell subset, CD4+ or CD8+ T cells, or bulk PBMC T cells (not recorded which). All receptors come from a woman in her fifties or sixties in good health. The CDR3 runs from the conserved cysteine through the conserved F or W.

14,TRBV10-1,TRBJ2-1,CASSPGLVFGEQFF
16,TRBV4-1,TRBJ2-1,CASSQYMVIRNNEQFF
12,TRBV20-1,TRBJ2-1,CSVYGVGNEQFF
15,TRBV6-4,TRBJ2-3,CASSDEAGGVDTQYF
12,TRBV13,TRBJ2-1,CASSLQSNEQFF
16,TRBV7-6,TRBJ1-3,CASSLDRGRSGNTIYF
14,TRBV25-1,TRBJ2-5,CASSERGRYETQYF
14,TRBV4-1,TRBJ2-1,CASSQGREGNEQFF
14,TRBV15,TRBJ2-1,CATRVGGSYNEQFF
14,TRBV7-2,TRBJ2-1,CASSLAGAVDEQFF
16,TRBV12-5,TRBJ2-7,CASGFYPDSSSYEQYF
13,TRBV6-4,TRBJ1-1,CASRQSLNTEAFF
14,TRBV6-2/TRBV6-3,TRBJ2-2,CASSYRGATGELFF
15,TRBV13,TRBJ1-3,CASSFSDRARNTIYF
16,TRBV4-1,TRBJ2-3,CASSQGTALSTDTQYF
16,TRBV11-2,TRBJ2-2,CASSLVGQGGPGELFF
14,TRBV5-4,TRBJ1-1,CASSKLDGGTEAFF
11,TRBV2,TRBJ2-7,CASGGRPEQYF
16,TRBV11-2,TRBJ2-5,CASSLELTRGRETQYF
15,TRBV14,TRBJ2-5,CASSQEIGGGETQYF
13,TRBV9,TRBJ2-7,CASSVASGPEQYF
13,TRBV29-1,TRBJ2-1,CSVEDAEYNEQFF
12,TRBV7-2,TRBJ1-1,CASSWTGGKAFF
14,TRBV7-9,TRBJ2-7,CASTPGDLTYEQYF
16,TRBV13,TRBJ2-1,CASSLGWESPSLEQFF
13,TRBV20-1,TRBJ2-3,CSARDSDTDTQYF
15,TRBV6-1,TRBJ2-5,CASSEARGQEETQYF
14,TRBV7-2,TRBJ2-1,CASRYLPNYNEQFF
16,TRBV4-2,TRBJ2-5,CASSQEGSGERETQYF
13,TRBV24-1,TRBJ2-1,CATSDLMRNEQFF
19,TRBV3-1,TRBJ2-4,CASSARFGTEELAKNIQYF
17,TRBV25-1,TRBJ2-4,CASSERLAGRIKNIQYF
16,TRBV13,TRBJ2-3,CASSYGTSGSTDTQYF
14,TRBV7-9,TRBJ2-7,CASSPSGQDYEQYF
14,TRBV10-3,TRBJ2-5,CAISRTSGSIAQYF
18,TRBV4-2,TRBJ1-2,CASSQEPTGPASNYGYTF
15,TRBV20-1,TRBJ2-7,CSARDMGRNSYEQYF
14,TRBV20-1,TRBJ2-3,CRPSGGPSTDTQYF
15,TRBV5-1,TRBJ2-1,CASSIGQGSNNEQFF
14,TRBV4-2,TRBJ2-5,CASSQDRFGETQYF
16,TRBV20-1,TRBJ2-1,CSARGGSGQLYNEQFF
16,TRBV7-9,TRBJ2-1,CASTRDGSVVIPGQFF
16,TRBV14,TRBJ2-1,CASRGLAGGGVDEQFF
14,TRBV2,TRBJ2-3,CASDGRVGTDTQYF
12,TRBV6-5,TRBJ2-1,CASGNIYNEQFF